This T cell receptor beta chain was captured by sequencing in a study of a mutant IDH1 vaccine in newly diagnosed glioma. Overall study context: Therapy received beforehand was radiotherapy, temozolomide, or both, with most patients given both.

Generated by immunoSEQ multiplex PCR, the TCRdb table keeps only in-frame clones and is missing some. Of about 67,000 clones in the sample, about 83% were seen once. This CDR3 is 13 amino acids long. The V gene lost 6 bases and the J gene lost 8 bases, with 13 bases spanning the gap. Germline-derived CDR1 and CDR2 are LGHNT and FRNRAP. The time point: baseline, week 1 (first vaccination visit). Described treatment: pre-vaccination baseline after standard-of-care therapy. Sequencing was performed on peripheral blood mononuclear cells (PBMCs), taken from a glioma patient treated with radiotherapy, temozolomide or both. This TCR was sampled from a woman between 18 and 29 years old with glioma. Some clones in this sample may be carry-over from other donors' samples. V and J are TRBV12-5 and TRBJ1-4; no clear D gene. CDR3 in amino acids: CASGSHGAEKLFF. In DNA, the CDR3 is TGTGCTAGTGGGTCGCACGGAGCGGAAAAACTGTTTTTT.